Given below is one T cell receptor beta chain in context. What it binds is not known. Losses at the gene ends were 5 bases for V and 4 bases for J; bases not matched to a gene: 9. This CDR3 is built from 16 residues. The germline V gene has CDR1 PRHDT and CDR2 FYEKMQ (reference sequence). This sample is drawn from a study of cytomegalovirus exposure and HLA in healthy donors. Findings of the study overall: Later on, analysis showed that most CMV-associated TCR beta chains appeared to be HLA-restricted. In presence/absence analyses, roughly uniform sequencing depth across donors was assumed.

The PCR made use of 60 Vbeta and 13 Jbeta primers. Authors' data handling: As a later analysis found, there were 60 million to 90 million unique TCR beta chains, of which around 10 million were shared. TCRdb keeps only in-frame clones here, not all; method: immunoSEQ multiplex PCR. For V, J and clone size, that table is used; D and trimming come from the DNA. The sample lists 170,000 or so clones; roughly 82% were seen once. The sequence derives from a woman aged 45-65 years in good health and CMV-seronegative. The sample taken for sequencing was PBMCs. The gene calls are TRBV13 and TRBJ2-1; 9 bases fit TRBD1. The CDR3 sequence is CASSLSMGQGYNEQFF. In nucleotides, the CDR3 is TGTGCCAGCAGCCTTAGTATGGGACAGGGTTACAATGAGCAGTTCTTC. The full variable domain, rest sourced from reference TRBV13 and TRBJ2-1, is AAGVIQSPRHLIKEKRETATLKCYPIPRHDTVYWYQQGPGQDPQFLISFYEKMQSDKGSIPDRFSAQQFSDYHSELNMSSLELGDSALYFCASSLSMGQGYNEQFFGPGTRLTVL.